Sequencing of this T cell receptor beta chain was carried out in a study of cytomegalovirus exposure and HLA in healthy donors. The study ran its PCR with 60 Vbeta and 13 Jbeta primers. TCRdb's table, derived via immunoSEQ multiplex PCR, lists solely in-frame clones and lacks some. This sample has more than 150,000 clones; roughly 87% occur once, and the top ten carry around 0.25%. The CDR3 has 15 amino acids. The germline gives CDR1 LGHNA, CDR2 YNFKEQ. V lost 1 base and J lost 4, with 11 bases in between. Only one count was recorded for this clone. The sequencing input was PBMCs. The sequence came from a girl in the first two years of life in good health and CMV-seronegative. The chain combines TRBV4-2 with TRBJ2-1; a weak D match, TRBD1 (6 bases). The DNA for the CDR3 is TGTGCCAGCAGCCAAGCGCAGGGGAATTACAATGAGCAGTTCTTC. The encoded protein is CASSQAQGNYNEQFF.